Listed below are T cell receptor beta chains from one sample, sequenced in a study of CD8 T cells in Susac syndrome. From the immunoSEQ multiplex PCR reads, TCRdb called clonotypes with MiXCR, one entry per CDR3 protein. This table holds some 140,000 distinct CDR3 sequences, approximately 95% found once. The sample consisted of CD8+ T cells from PBMCs. The source of these receptors is a human donor with Susac syndrome. Both conserved end residues are trimmed from each CDR3. The D gene is left open where the match is weak.

CDR3aa: ASSLEGTGDYEQY
d_gene: TRBD1
j_gene: TRBJ2-7
v_gene: TRBV11-2

CDR3aa: ASSLWTGQLFYSYEQY
d_gene: TRBD1
j_gene: TRBJ2-7
v_gene: TRBV7-9

CDR3aa: ASSPTAGGGGTEAF
d_gene: TRBD1
j_gene: TRBJ1-1
v_gene: TRBV25-1

CDR3aa: ASSLADGEETQY
d_gene: -
j_gene: TRBJ2-5
v_gene: TRBV5-1

CDR3aa: ASSSRDRVEYEQY
d_gene: TRBD1
j_gene: TRBJ2-7
v_gene: TRBV12-3/TRBV12-4

CDR3aa: AIEGQGVPYGYT
d_gene: TRBD1
j_gene: TRBJ1-2
v_gene: TRBV7-9

CDR3aa: SARVSSGSCDEQY
d_gene: TRBD2
j_gene: TRBJ2-7
v_gene: TRBV20-1

CDR3aa: SVVLAGWDEQF
d_gene: -
j_gene: TRBJ2-1
v_gene: TRBV29-1

CDR3aa: ASSLSRGSGANVLT
d_gene: -
j_gene: TRBJ2-6
v_gene: TRBV11-2

CDR3aa: ASPFRGLQETQY
d_gene: -
j_gene: TRBJ2-5
v_gene: TRBV2

CDR3aa: ASSSGQGNYEQY
d_gene: TRBD1
j_gene: TRBJ2-7
v_gene: TRBV5-1

CDR3aa: AVAGAKGEQY
d_gene: -
j_gene: TRBJ2-7
v_gene: TRBV2

CDR3aa: ASSLGQAQAF
d_gene: -
j_gene: TRBJ1-1
v_gene: TRBV12-3/TRBV12-4

CDR3aa: SVNLQARGNEQY
d_gene: -
j_gene: TRBJ2-7
v_gene: TRBV29-1

CDR3aa: ASSFGSGEGRDEQF
d_gene: TRBD2
j_gene: TRBJ2-1
v_gene: TRBV7-6

CDR3aa: ASSVVVTGNTGELF
d_gene: -
j_gene: TRBJ2-2
v_gene: TRBV9

CDR3aa: SASNSSVHLDTQY
d_gene: -
j_gene: TRBJ2-3
v_gene: TRBV20-1

CDR3aa: ASSLSKGSITEAF
d_gene: -
j_gene: TRBJ1-1
v_gene: TRBV27

CDR3aa: ASSSGRVNTEAF
d_gene: -
j_gene: TRBJ1-1
v_gene: TRBV6-5

CDR3aa: ASSHGSEVTYEQY
d_gene: -
j_gene: TRBJ2-7
v_gene: TRBV3-1

CDR3aa: AWSVQGGGYT
d_gene: TRBD1
j_gene: TRBJ1-2
v_gene: TRBV30

CDR3aa: ASSPQGNIQY
d_gene: -
j_gene: TRBJ2-4
v_gene: TRBV14

CDR3aa: ASSQVGGSSYEQY
d_gene: TRBD2
j_gene: TRBJ2-7
v_gene: TRBV4-1

CDR3aa: ASSSGTSTDTQY
d_gene: TRBD2
j_gene: TRBJ2-3
v_gene: TRBV27

CDR3aa: SAREPMTSAVYEQY
d_gene: TRBD2
j_gene: TRBJ2-7
v_gene: TRBV20-1

CDR3aa: ASSLSHPEQPYEQY
d_gene: -
j_gene: TRBJ2-7
v_gene: TRBV27

CDR3aa: ASSPGQTANYGYT
d_gene: TRBD1
j_gene: TRBJ1-2
v_gene: TRBV19

CDR3aa: ASSSTGIGDGYT
d_gene: -
j_gene: TRBJ1-2
v_gene: TRBV6-6

CDR3aa: ASSFPLGT
d_gene: -
j_gene: TRBJ1-2
v_gene: TRBV5-1

CDR3aa: ASSGAGPSYEQY
d_gene: -
j_gene: TRBJ2-7
v_gene: TRBV9